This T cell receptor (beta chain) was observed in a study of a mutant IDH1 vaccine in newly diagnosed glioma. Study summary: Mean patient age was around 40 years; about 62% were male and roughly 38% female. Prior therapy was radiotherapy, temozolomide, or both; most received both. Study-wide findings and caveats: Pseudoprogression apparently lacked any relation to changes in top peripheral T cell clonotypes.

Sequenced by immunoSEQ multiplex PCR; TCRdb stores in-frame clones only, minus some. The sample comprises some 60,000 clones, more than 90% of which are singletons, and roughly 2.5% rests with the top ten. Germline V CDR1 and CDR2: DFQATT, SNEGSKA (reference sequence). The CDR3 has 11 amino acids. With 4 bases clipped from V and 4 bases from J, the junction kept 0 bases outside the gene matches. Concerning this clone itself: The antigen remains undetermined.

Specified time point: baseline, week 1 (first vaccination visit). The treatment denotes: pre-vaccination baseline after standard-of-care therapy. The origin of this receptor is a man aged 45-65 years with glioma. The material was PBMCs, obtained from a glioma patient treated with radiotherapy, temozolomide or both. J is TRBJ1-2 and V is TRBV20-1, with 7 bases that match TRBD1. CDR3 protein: CSANRGYGYTF. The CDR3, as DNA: TGCAGTGCTAACAGGGGCTATGGCTACACCTTC.